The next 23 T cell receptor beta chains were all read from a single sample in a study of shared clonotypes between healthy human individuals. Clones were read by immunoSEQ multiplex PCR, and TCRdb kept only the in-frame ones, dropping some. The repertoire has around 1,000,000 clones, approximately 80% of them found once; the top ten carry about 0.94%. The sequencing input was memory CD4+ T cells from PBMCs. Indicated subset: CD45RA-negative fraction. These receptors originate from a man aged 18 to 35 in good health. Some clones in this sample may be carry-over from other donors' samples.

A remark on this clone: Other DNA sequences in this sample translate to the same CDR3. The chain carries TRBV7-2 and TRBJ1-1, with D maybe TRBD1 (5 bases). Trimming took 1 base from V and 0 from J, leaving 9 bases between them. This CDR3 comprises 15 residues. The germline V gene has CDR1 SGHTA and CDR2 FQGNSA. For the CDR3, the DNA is TGTGCCAGCAGCTTAGGGGGGGGTGTGAACACTGAAGCTTTCTTT. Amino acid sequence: CASSLGGGVNTEAFF. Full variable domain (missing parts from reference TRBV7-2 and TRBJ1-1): GAGVSQSPSNKVTEKGKDVELRCDPISGHTALYWYRQSLGQGLEFLIYFQGNSAPDKSGLPSDRFSAERTGGSVSTLTIQRTQQEDSAVYLCASSLGGGVNTEAFFGQGTRLTVV.

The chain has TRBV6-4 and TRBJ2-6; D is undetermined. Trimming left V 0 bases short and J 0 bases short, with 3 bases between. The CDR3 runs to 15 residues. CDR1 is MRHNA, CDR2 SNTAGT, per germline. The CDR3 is CASSDSNSGANVLTF. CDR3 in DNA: TGTGCCAGCAGTGACTCGAACTCTGGGGCCAACGTCCTGACTTTC.

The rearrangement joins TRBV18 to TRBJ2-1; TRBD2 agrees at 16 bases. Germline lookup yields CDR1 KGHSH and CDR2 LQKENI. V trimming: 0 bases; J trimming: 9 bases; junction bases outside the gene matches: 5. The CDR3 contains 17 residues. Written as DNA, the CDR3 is TGTGCCAGCTCACCACCGGGACTAGCGGGAGGGCCGGGTGAGCAGTTCTTC. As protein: CASSPPGLAGGPGEQFF.

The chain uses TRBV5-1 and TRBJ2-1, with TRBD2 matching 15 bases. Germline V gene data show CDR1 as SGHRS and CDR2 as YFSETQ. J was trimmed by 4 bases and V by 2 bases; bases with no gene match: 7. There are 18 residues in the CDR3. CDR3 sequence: CASSLRTSGRAVYNEQFF. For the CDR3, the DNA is TGCGCCAGCAGCTTACGGACTAGCGGGAGGGCGGTTTACAATGAGCAGTTCTTC.

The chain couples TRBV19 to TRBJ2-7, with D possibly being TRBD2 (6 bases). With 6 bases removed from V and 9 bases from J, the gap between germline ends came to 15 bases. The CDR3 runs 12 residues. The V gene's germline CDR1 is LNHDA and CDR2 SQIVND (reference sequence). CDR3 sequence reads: CASSSVSGRQYF. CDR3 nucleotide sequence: TGTGCCAGTAGCAGCGTCTCCGGGAGGCAGTACTTC.

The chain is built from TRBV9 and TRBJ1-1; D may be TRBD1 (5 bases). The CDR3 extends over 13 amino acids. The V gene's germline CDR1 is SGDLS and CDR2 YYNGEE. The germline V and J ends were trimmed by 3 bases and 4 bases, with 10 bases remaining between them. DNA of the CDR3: TGTGCCAGCAGCGCACAGGCGGGCACTGAAGCTTTCTTT. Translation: CASSAQAGTEAFF. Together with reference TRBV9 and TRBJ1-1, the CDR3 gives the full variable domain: DSGVTQTPKHLITATGQRVTLRCSPRSGDLSVYWYQQSLDQGLQFLIQYYNGEERAKGNILERFSAQQFPDLHSELNLSSLELGDSALYFCASSAQAGTEAFFGQGTRLTVV.

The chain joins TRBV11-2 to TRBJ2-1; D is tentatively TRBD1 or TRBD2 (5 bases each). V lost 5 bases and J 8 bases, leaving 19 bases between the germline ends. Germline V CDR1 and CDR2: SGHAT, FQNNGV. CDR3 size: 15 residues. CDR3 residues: CASSLRTGPGHEQFF. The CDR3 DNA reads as TGTGCCAGCAGCCTTAGGACTGGACCGGGACATGAGCAGTTCTTC. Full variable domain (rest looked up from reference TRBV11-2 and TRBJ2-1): EAGVAQSPRYKIIEKRQSVAFWCNPISGHATLYWYQQILGQGPKLLIQFQNNGVVDDSQLPKDRFSAERLKGVDSTLKIQPAKLEDSAVYLCASSLRTGPGHEQFFGPGTRLTVL.

This CDR3 reads CSVPPVATYNEQFF. CDR3 nucleotide sequence: TGCAGCGTGCCCCCCGTTGCGACCTACAATGAGCAGTTCTTC. The chain joins TRBV29-1 to TRBJ2-1; D unclear. The V gene lost 6 bases and the J gene lost 2 bases, with 14 bases spanning the gap. The CDR3 consists of 14 residues. Germline V gene lookup returns CDR1 SQVTM and CDR2 ANQGSEA.

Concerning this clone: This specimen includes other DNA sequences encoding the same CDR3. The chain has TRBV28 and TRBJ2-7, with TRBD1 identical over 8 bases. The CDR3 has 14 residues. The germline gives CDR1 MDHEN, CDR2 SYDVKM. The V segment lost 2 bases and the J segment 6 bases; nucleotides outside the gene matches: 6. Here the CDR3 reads CASSLRQGAGEQYF. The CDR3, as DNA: TGTGCCAGCAGTTTACGGCAGGGGGCTGGCGAGCAGTACTTC. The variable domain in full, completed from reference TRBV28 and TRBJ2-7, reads DVKVTQSSRYLVKRTGEKVFLECVQDMDHENMFWYRQDPGLGLRLIYFSYDVKMKEKGDIPEGYSVSREKKERFSLILESASTNQTSMYLCASSLRQGAGEQYFGPGTRLTVT.

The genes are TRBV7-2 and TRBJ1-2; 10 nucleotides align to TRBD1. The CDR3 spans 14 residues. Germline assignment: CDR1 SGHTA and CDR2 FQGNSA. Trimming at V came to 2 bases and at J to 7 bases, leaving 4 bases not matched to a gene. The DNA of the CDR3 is TGTGCCAGCAGCTTATCGGACAGGGGGGGTGGCTACACCTTC. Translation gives CASSLSDRGGGYTF. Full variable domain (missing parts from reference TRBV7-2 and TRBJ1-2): GAGVSQSPSNKVTEKGKDVELRCDPISGHTALYWYRQSLGQGLEFLIYFQGNSAPDKSGLPSDRFSAERTGGSVSTLTIQRTQQEDSAVYLCASSLSDRGGGYTFGSGTRLTVV.

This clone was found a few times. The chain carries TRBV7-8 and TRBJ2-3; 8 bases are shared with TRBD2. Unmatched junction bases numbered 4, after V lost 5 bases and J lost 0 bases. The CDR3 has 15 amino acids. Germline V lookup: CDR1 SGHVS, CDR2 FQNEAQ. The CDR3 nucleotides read TGTGCCAGCAGCCTATTAGCGGGGAGCACAGATACGCAGTATTTT. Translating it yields CASSLLAGSTDTQYF.

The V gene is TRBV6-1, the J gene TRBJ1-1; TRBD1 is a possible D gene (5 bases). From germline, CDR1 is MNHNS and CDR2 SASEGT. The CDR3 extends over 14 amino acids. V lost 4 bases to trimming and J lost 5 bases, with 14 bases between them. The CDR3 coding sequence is TGTGCCAGCAGTGTAAAGGGAGGGGAGACTGAAGCTTTCTTT. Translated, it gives CASSVKGGETEAFF.

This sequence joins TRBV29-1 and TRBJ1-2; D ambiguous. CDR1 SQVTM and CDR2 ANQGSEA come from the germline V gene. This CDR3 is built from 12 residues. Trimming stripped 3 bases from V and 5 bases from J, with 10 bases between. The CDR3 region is CSVDLDYYGYTF. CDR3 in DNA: TGCAGCGTTGACCTTGATTATTATGGCTACACCTTC.

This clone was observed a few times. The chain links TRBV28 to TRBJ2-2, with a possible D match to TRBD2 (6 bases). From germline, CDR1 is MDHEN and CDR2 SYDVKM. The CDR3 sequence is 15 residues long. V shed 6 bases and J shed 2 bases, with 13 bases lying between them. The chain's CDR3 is CASRKGGPNTGELFF. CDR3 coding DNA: TGTGCCAGCAGGAAAGGAGGGCCTAACACCGGGGAGCTGTTTTTT.

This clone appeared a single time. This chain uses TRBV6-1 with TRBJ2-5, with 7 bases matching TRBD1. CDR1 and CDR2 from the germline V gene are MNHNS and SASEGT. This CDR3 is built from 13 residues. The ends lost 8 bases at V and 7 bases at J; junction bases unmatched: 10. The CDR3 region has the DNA TGTGCCAGCGGCTACAGGGGAGAAGTGACCCAGTACTTC. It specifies CASGYRGEVTQYF.

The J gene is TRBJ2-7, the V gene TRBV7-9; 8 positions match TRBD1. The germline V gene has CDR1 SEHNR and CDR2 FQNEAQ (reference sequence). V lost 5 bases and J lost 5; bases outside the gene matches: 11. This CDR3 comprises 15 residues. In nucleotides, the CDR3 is TGTGCCAGCAGCCCCCGGACAGGGCGTCGAAACGAGCAGTACTTC. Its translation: CASSPRTGRRNEQYF.

The DNA of the CDR3 is TGTGCCATCAGTGAGTCGTTTTGGGCCAACACCGGGGAGCTGTTTTTT. Translation gives CAISESFWANTGELFF. V is TRBV10-3 and J is TRBJ2-2; D unclear. Germline V CDR1 and CDR2: ENHRY, SYGVKD. With 0 bases removed from V and 2 bases from J, the gap between germline ends came to 10 bases. The CDR3 contains 16 residues.

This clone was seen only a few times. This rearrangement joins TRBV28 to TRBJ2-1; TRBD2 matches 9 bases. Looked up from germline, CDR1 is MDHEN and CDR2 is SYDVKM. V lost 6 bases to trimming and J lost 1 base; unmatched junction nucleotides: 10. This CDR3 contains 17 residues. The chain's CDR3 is CASRGASGAGSYNEQFF. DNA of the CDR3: TGTGCCAGCAGAGGTGCTAGCGGGGCCGGATCCTACAATGAGCAGTTCTTC.

In nucleotides, the CDR3 is TGTGCCAGCAGCTTAGGCAGGGACTACGAGCAGTACTTC. Residues: CASSLGRDYEQYF. The V call is TRBV11-2, the J call TRBJ2-7, with D possibly matching TRBD1 (5 bases). V shed 1 base and J shed 3 bases, with 7 bases lying between them. In germline, CDR1 is SGHAT, CDR2 FQNNGV. This CDR3 is built from 13 residues.

CDR3 protein: CAWGDFSSYNEQFF. DNA for the CDR3: TGTGCCTGGGGGGACTTTAGCTCCTACAATGAGCAGTTCTTC. The rearrangement links TRBV30 to TRBJ2-1, with D possibly matching TRBD2 (6 bases). The CDR3 is 14 amino acids. V was trimmed by 5 bases and J by 0 bases, leaving 11 bases between them. Germline CDR1 GTSNPN, CDR2 SVGIG (reference sequence).

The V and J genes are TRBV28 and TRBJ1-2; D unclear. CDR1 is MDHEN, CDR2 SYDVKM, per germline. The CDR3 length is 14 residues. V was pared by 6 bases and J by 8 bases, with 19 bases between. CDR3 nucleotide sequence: TGTGCCAGCAGGCAGTTAGAAAAACAAGGGGGCTACACCTTC. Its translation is CASRQLEKQGGYTF.

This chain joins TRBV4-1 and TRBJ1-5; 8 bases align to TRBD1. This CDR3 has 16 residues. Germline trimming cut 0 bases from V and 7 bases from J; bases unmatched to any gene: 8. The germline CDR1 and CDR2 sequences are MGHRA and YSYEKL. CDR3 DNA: TGCGCCAGCAGCCAAGATGGGACAGGCCAGGGGCAGCCCCAGCATTTT. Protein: CASSQDGTGQGQPQHF.

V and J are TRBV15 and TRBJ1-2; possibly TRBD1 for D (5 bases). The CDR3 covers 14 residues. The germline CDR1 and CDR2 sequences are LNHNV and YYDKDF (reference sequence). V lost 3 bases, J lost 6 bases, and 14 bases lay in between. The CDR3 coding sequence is TGTGCCACCAGCAGGCCCCCTGCGGGGGATGGCTACACCTTC. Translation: CATSRPPAGDGYTF.